The 24 T cell receptor beta chains listed next were all sequenced from one sample in a study of T cells in localized non-small cell lung cancer. Using immunoSEQ multiplex PCR, the repertoire was profiled, and TCRdb retains in-frame clones only, with some absent. The table has 3,000 or so clones, 23% seen once. Sequencing was performed on normal lung tissue next to the tumor, taken before any cancer treatment. Receptor source: a woman aged 35-75 years with stage I lung adenocarcinoma.

This chain links TRBV19 with TRBJ2-7, with TRBD2 identical over 9 bases. CDR1 is LNHDA, CDR2 SQIVND, per germline (reference sequence). The CDR3 has 13 amino acids. The J segment lost 3 bases and the V segment lost 7 bases, leaving 4 bases of the junction unmatched. The CDR3 sequence: CASKRSGSYEQYF. CDR3 nucleotide sequence: TGTGCCAGTAAACGTAGCGGGAGCTACGAGCAGTACTTC.

This chain connects TRBV11-3 to TRBJ2-7, with TRBD2 identical over 7 bases. This CDR3 region has 14 residues. Germline loops: CDR1 SGHNT, CDR2 YENEEA. V shed 4 bases, J shed 3 bases, and the junction held 6 bases outside the gene matches. CDR3 DNA sequence: TGTGCCAGCAGCTACCCGGGGGGTCACTACGAGCAGTACTTC. Translating it yields CASSYPGGHYEQYF. The entire variable domain, with the rest obtained from reference TRBV11-3 and TRBJ2-7, is as follows: EAGVVQSPRYKIIEKKQPVAFWCNPISGHNTLYWYLQNLGQGPELLIRYENEEAVDDSQLPKDRFSAERLKGVDSTLKIQPAELGDSAVYLCASSYPGGHYEQYFGPGTRLTVT.

The V call is TRBV6-8, the J call TRBJ2-2; 8 positions agree with TRBD2. CDR3 size: 14 residues. Germline CDR1 and CDR2: MNHGY and SAAAGT. The trim removed 2 bases at V and 8 bases at J, leaving 4 bases unmatched. The CDR3 DNA follows: TGTGCCAGCAGTTACGAAGGGACTAGGGGGGAGCTGTTTTTT. This translates into CASSYEGTRGELFF.

This clone occurred a few times. The chain is built from TRBV29-1 and TRBJ1-1, with D unclear. V lost 2 bases to trimming and J lost 0 bases, with 7 bases between them. The germline CDR1 and CDR2 sequences are SQVTM and ANQGSEA. The CDR3 extends over 13 amino acids. In DNA, the CDR3 is TGCAGCGTTGAACCCACCGTGAACACTGAAGCTTTCTTT. It yields the protein CSVEPTVNTEAFF.

The table lists this clone with a few counts. The chain uses TRBV19 and TRBJ2-2; D tentatively fits TRBD1 or TRBD2 (6 bases each). CDR3 length equals 17 residues. Between the trimmed V and J ends, which lost 7 bases and 1 base, there was a span of 19 bases. Per the germline V gene, CDR1 is LNHDA and CDR2 is SQIVND (reference sequence). CDR3: CASTLSWGALNTGELFF. The CDR3, as DNA: TGTGCCAGTACCCTATCCTGGGGGGCCCTGAACACCGGGGAGCTGTTTTTT.

This clone occurred a few times. V is TRBV11-3 and J is TRBJ1-1, with D tentatively TRBD1 (5 bases). The CDR3 runs to 14 residues. V lost 4 bases and J 3 bases, leaving 12 bases between the germline ends. Germline CDR1 reads SGHNT; CDR2 reads YENEEA. The CDR3: CASSSILGDTEAFF. CDR3 in DNA: TGTGCCAGCAGCTCCATATTGGGGGACACTGAAGCTTTCTTT. The whole variable domain, remainder taken from reference TRBV11-3 and TRBJ1-1, is EAGVVQSPRYKIIEKKQPVAFWCNPISGHNTLYWYLQNLGQGPELLIRYENEEAVDDSQLPKDRFSAERLKGVDSTLKIQPAELGDSAVYLCASSSILGDTEAFFGQGTRLTVV.

This clone was counted between two and nine times. This chain uses TRBV30 with TRBJ2-1; D gene uncertain. V was pared by 5 bases and J by 6 bases, with 14 bases between. The CDR3 is made up of 13 amino acids. Germline loops: CDR1 GTSNPN, CDR2 SVGIG (reference sequence). Here the CDR3 reads CAWGLGLPNEQFF. The CDR3 region has the DNA TGTGCCTGGGGTCTGGGTCTCCCCAATGAGCAGTTCTTC.

The chain links TRBV6-8 to TRBJ1-1, with 8 bases lining up with TRBD1. Trimming at V came to 10 bases and at J to 3 bases, leaving 10 bases not matched to a gene. CDR1 MNHGY and CDR2 SAAAGT come from the germline V gene. The CDR3 is 14 amino acids. The CDR3 nucleotides are TGTGCCATCAAGCTTGACAGGGGAGACACTGAAGCTTTCTTT. It yields the protein CAIKLDRGDTEAFF.

The gene calls are TRBV6-8 and TRBJ1-1; 8 bases align to TRBD1. Germline CDR1 is MNHGY and CDR2 is SAAAGT. V trimming: 7 bases; J trimming: 3 bases; junction bases outside the gene matches: 1. The CDR3 totals 12 residues. The CDR3 loop is CASNRGDTEAFF. As DNA, the CDR3 is TGTGCCAGCAACAGGGGGGACACTGAAGCTTTCTTT.

The chain links TRBV18 to TRBJ2-7, with 7 bases identical to TRBD1. The CDR3 is 15 amino acids. Germline lookup yields CDR1 KGHSH and CDR2 LQKENI. With 2 bases clipped from V and 3 bases from J, the junction kept 7 bases outside the gene matches. CDR3 DNA sequence: TGTGCCAGCTCACCAGCAGGGGGTCCCCTCTACGAGCAGTACTTC. Translation: CASSPAGGPLYEQYF.

This clone counts as medium-sized (0.01 to 0.1%). The V and J genes are TRBV11-3 and TRBJ2-7; 9 bases are a match to TRBD1. The CDR3 contains 15 residues. Germline CDR1 and CDR2: SGHNT and YENEEA. Trimming cost V 3 bases and J 2 bases; bases outside gene matches: 5. The CDR3 loop reads CASSFGGQGPYEQYF. The CDR3 DNA follows: TGTGCCAGCAGCTTTGGGGGACAGGGCCCCTACGAGCAGTACTTC.

This clone is deemed medium-sized. V and J are TRBV19 and TRBJ2-7, with 7 nucleotides matching TRBD1. The CDR3 length is 13 residues. The germline V gene has CDR1 LNHDA and CDR2 SQIVND (reference sequence). V dropped 9 bases and J dropped 6; count of bases not matched to a gene: 11. The CDR3 nucleotides read TGTGCCAGCTCCTACTTAGGACAGGCCGAGCAGTACTTC. Amino acid sequence: CASSYLGQAEQYF.

As DNA, the CDR3 is TGTGCCAGCAGTCCCGGACAGGTCTCTGGGGCCAACGTCCTGACTTTC. Encoded protein: CASSPGQVSGANVLTF. The chain uses TRBV28 and TRBJ2-6; 7 bases match TRBD1. V dropped 5 bases and J dropped 0; count of bases not matched to a gene: 4. Germline V gives CDR1 MDHEN, CDR2 SYDVKM. This CDR3 contains 16 residues.

The chain employs TRBV11-3 and TRBJ2-1; D is tentatively TRBD1 or TRBD2 (6 bases each). This CDR3 contains 16 residues. Germline loops: CDR1 SGHNT, CDR2 YENEEA. The V end was cut by 3 bases, the J end by 4 bases, with 16 bases between. DNA of the CDR3: TGTGCCAGCAGCTTGGGGGGCCTAGGACAATACAATGAGCAGTTCTTC. This sequence encodes CASSLGGLGQYNEQFF.

The V and J genes are TRBV18 and TRBJ1-4; D remains ambiguous. There are 14 residues in the CDR3. Trimming removed 3 bases from V and 7 bases from J, with 12 bases in between. Germline lookup yields CDR1 KGHSH and CDR2 LQKENI. CDR3 amino acids: CASSPRTVPEKLFF. In DNA, the CDR3 is TGTGCCAGCTCACCGAGGACTGTCCCTGAAAAACTGTTTTTT.

This clone was counted only a few times. The chain uses TRBV6-8 and TRBJ1-3; D not resolved. Trimming left V 7 bases short and J 0 bases short, with 7 bases between. Germline loops: CDR1 MNHGY, CDR2 SAAAGT. CDR3 length equals 13 residues. CDR3 sequence (DNA): TGTGCCAGCACCTGGAGCTCTGGAAACACCATATATTTT. It encodes CASTWSSGNTIYF.

The gene calls are TRBV9 and TRBJ2-1, with D unclear. Germline CDR1 and CDR2: SGDLS and YYNGEE. The CDR3 is 12 residues long. V lost 5 bases to trimming and J lost 2 bases, with 5 bases between them. This CDR3 is CASRGTYNEQFF. CDR3 DNA sequence: TGTGCCAGCAGGGGAACCTACAATGAGCAGTTCTTC.

This chain links TRBV28 with TRBJ2-5, with D unresolved. The CDR3 consists of 12 residues. The germline V and J ends were trimmed by 6 bases and 5 bases, with 10 bases remaining between them. Germline V gives CDR1 MDHEN, CDR2 SYDVKM. The CDR3 protein is CASRSIRETQYF. DNA of the CDR3: TGTGCCAGCAGATCGATAAGGGAGACCCAGTACTTC.

This clone is labeled large. V gene TRBV19 combines with J gene TRBJ2-1; 9 bases are shared with TRBD1. This CDR3 has 13 amino acids. Germline CDR1 is LNHDA and CDR2 is SQIVND (reference sequence). Trimming at V came to 10 bases and at J to 7 bases, leaving 8 bases not matched to a gene. In DNA, the CDR3 is TGTGCCACAGGGACAGGGCCTTGGAATGAGCAGTTCTTC. Its protein is CATGTGPWNEQFF.

This clone is termed medium-sized. V is TRBV11-3 and J is TRBJ2-1; TRBD2 matches 7 bases. Germline CDR1 and CDR2: SGHNT and YENEEA. The CDR3 runs 16 residues. V lost 5 bases and J lost 4; bases outside the gene matches: 11. CDR3 region: CASSLSLSSGYNEQFF. In DNA form, the CDR3 reads TGTGCCAGCAGCCTTTCGCTCTCTAGCGGATACAATGAGCAGTTCTTC.

Sample share makes this clone large (0.1 to 1%). The chain combines TRBV11-3 with TRBJ2-1; perhaps TRBD2 as D (6 bases). V was trimmed by 3 bases and J by 3 bases, leaving 15 bases between them. The CDR3 loop spans 16 amino acids. Germline values: CDR1 SGHNT, CDR2 YENEEA. CDR3 region: CASSFESGGYYNEQFF. CDR3 nucleotides: TGTGCCAGCAGCTTCGAAAGCGGAGGGTACTACAATGAGCAGTTCTTC.

The CDR3 nucleotides read TGTGCCAGCTCACCAACGGGACAGGGGTTGGAGACCCAGTACTTC. It translates to CASSPTGQGLETQYF. The V call is TRBV18, the J call TRBJ2-5, with TRBD1 identical over 10 bases. V dropped 2 bases and J dropped 5; count of bases not matched to a gene: 5. Germline CDR1 and CDR2: KGHSH and LQKENI. CDR3 length: 15 amino acids.

By frequency in the sample, this clone is large. The V call is TRBV19, the J call TRBJ2-3; 7 bases line up with TRBD2. Germline CDR1 is LNHDA and CDR2 is SQIVND (reference sequence). Trimming cost V 1 base and J 5 bases; bases outside gene matches: 3. The CDR3 is 14 amino acids. The CDR3 nucleotides read TGTGCCAGTAGTATAGCGGGAGGACAAGATACGCAGTATTTT. Its protein is CASSIAGGQDTQYF.

The chain joins TRBV6-8 to TRBJ2-7; maybe TRBD1 (6 bases). The CDR3 sequence is 14 residues long. Trimming took 6 bases from V and 0 from J, leaving 12 bases between them. Germline assignment: CDR1 MNHGY and CDR2 SAAAGT. CDR3 nucleotide sequence: TGTGCCAGCAGGCGGACAGCTAGCTCCTACGAGCAGTACTTC. Its protein product is CASRRTASSYEQYF.